This T cell receptor (beta chain) originates from a study (dated by TCRdb to 2016 to 2017). Relative to germline, V is 6 bases shorter and J is 5 bases shorter, with 16 bases between their ends. Reading the germline V gene gives CDR1 MNHEY and CDR2 SVGAGI. From its cysteine to its phenylalanine, the CDR3 spans 14 amino acids. CDR3 DNA is the only sequence kept; it has 42 bases, read in frame from the first base. The receptor library was made with RT-PCR. Instrument used: Illumina MiSeq. The public sequencing data were trimmed at Q25 with fastp and processed into clonotypes with MiXCR by TCRdb, which kept only in-frame beta chains. Every entry covers one CDR3 protein and lists the most common genes and DNA from its rows. The sample profile shows about 700,000 distinct CDR3 sequences; approximately 15% of them were found once. Of the sample, 3.6% is held by the ten largest clones. This clonotype was picked up many times. Its specific antigen is unknown. Base qualities were left out, and no much larger clone turns up one base away.

Sequencing was carried out using memory CD4+ T cells from blood. The receptor's source is a female donor in good health, serving as a healthy control. The chain couples TRBV6-5 to TRBJ2-5; TRBD1 might be the D gene, on 6 matching bases. The nucleotide sequence reads as follows: TGTGCCAGCAGCCAACAGGGAGCGGTCGAGACCCAGTACTTC. Its coded protein is CASSQQGAVETQYF.